This T cell receptor (beta chain) came from a study of blood T cell repertoires in COVID-19. Study in general: Sources were T cells, B-cell-depleted T cells, or PBMCs; the material itself was cDNA or gDNA.

CDR1 and CDR2 from the germline V gene are LGHNA and YSLEER. The CDR3 length is 16 residues. The J segment lost 3 bases and the V segment lost 0 bases, leaving 2 bases of the junction unmatched. Clones were read by immunoSEQ multiplex PCR, and TCRdb kept only the in-frame ones, dropping some. The sample shows 350,000 to 500,000 clones, 88% of them seen only once. The chain links TRBV4-3 to TRBJ2-2; 9 positions match TRBD1. This sequence was found in a woman between 18 and 29 years old who had been exposed to COVID-19. The source material was PBMCs or T cells enriched from blood (not recorded which). The CDR3 DNA reads as TGCGCCAGCAGCCAAGATAACAGGGGGCACACCGGGGAGCTGTTTTTT. This sequence encodes CASSQDNRGHTGELFF.